The T cell receptor (beta chain) under discussion was sequenced for a study of T cell changes during pregnancy in multiple sclerosis. The V and J ends lost 2 bases and 6 bases respectively, with 11 bases between them. The CDR3 is 14 amino acids. Germline V CDR1 and CDR2: LGHNA, YNFKEQ. Sequencing used immunoSEQ multiplex PCR; TCRdb keeps in-frame clones, though not all of them. The sample records fewer than 85,000 clones, approximately 90% being singletons. This specimen consisted of peripheral blood, obtained in the first trimester of pregnancy. V gene TRBV4-2 combines with J gene TRBJ2-1; a weak D match, TRBD2 (5 bases). The sequence derives from a female donor in good health, enrolled as a control in a pregnancy study. This CDR3 reads CASSQPPRGNEQFF. The CDR3 coding sequence is TGTGCCAGCAGCCAACCGCCTCGGGGCAATGAGCAGTTCTTC.